This T cell receptor beta chain was sequenced for a study of cytomegalovirus exposure and HLA in healthy donors. The overall study: The approximately 120 validation repertoires, a later analysis reported, used the same platform as the 666 first-cohort repertoires.

Sequencing used immunoSEQ multiplex PCR; TCRdb keeps in-frame clones, though not all of them. Found here are around 130,000 clones, 85% to 90% of them singletons; the top ten hold over 3%. Trimming at V came to 0 bases and at J to 5 bases, leaving 9 bases not matched to a gene. The germline V gene has CDR1 MGHRA and CDR2 YSYEKL. This CDR3 comprises 17 residues. The receptor's source is a man aged 30-40 years in good health and CMV-seronegative. Sequenced input: PBMCs. The chain couples TRBV4-1 to TRBJ2-1; 8 nucleotides align to TRBD2. This CDR3 reads CASSQDHGAGGHNEQFF. The CDR3 bases are TGCGCCAGCAGCCAAGATCATGGGGCGGGGGGCCACAATGAGCAGTTCTTC.